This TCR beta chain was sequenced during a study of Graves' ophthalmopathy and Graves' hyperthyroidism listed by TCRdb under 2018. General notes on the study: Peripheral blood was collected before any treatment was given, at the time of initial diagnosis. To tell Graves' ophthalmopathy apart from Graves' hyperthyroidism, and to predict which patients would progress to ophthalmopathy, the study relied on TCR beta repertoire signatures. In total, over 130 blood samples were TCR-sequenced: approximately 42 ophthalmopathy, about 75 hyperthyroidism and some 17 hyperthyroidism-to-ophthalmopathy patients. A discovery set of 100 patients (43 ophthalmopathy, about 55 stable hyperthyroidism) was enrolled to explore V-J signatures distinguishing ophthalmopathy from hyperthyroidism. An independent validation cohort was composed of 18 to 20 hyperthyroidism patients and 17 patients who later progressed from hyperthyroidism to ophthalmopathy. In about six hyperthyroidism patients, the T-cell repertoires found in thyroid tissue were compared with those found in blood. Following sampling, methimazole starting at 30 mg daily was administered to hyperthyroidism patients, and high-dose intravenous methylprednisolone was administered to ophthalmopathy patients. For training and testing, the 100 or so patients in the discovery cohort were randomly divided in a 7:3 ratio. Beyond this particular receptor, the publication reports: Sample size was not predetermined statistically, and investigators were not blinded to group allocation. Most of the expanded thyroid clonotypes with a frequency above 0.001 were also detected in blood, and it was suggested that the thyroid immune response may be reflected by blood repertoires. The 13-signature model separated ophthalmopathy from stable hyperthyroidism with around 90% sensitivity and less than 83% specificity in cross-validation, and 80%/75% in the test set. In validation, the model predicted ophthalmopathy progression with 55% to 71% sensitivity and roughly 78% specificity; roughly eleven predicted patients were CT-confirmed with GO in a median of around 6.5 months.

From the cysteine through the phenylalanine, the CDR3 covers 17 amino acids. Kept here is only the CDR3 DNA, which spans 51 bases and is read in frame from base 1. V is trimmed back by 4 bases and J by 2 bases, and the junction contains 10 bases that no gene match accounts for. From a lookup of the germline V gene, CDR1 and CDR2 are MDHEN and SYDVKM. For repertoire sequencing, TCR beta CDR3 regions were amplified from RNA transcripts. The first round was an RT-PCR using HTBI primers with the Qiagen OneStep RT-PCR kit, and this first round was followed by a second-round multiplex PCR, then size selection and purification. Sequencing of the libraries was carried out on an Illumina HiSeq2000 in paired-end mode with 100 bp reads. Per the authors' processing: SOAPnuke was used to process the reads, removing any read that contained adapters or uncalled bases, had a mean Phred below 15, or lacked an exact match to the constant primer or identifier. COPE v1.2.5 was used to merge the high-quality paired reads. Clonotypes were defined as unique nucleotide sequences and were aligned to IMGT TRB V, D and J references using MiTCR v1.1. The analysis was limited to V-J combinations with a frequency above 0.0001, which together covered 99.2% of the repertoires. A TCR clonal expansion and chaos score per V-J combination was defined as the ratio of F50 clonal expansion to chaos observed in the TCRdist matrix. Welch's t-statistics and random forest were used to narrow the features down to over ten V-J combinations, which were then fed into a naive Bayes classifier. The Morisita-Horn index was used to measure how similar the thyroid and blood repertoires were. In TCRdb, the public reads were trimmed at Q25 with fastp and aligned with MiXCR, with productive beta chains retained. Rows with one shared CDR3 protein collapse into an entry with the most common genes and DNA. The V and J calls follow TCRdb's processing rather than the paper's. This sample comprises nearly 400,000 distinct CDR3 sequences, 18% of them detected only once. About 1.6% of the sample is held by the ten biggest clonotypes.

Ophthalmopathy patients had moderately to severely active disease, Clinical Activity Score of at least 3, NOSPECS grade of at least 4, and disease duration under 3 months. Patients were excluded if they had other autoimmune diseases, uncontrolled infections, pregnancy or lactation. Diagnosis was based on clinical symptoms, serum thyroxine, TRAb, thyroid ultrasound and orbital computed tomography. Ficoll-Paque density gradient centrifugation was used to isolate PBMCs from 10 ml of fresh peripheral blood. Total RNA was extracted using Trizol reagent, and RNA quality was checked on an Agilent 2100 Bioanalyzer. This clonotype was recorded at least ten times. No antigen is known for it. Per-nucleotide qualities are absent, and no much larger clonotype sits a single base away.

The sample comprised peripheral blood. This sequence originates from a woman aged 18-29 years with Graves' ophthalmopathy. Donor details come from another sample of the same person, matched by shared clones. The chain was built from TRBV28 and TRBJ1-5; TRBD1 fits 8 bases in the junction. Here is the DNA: TGTGCCAGCAGTTCCCAGGGGGCCCCTAGAGGCAATCAGCCCCAGCATTTT. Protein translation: CASSSQGAPRGNQPQHF.